This T cell receptor beta chain derives from a study of cytomegalovirus exposure and HLA in healthy donors (dated by TCRdb to about 2017). Looking at the study overall: An earlier analysis of approximately 550 of the donors reported more than 250 Gb of sequence data and around 110 million unique TCR beta sequences from about 200 million T cells. Among the roughly 390 genotyped donors, around 81% belonged to the genetic ancestry cluster associated with self-reported Caucasian donors. Donor age, sex, ethnicity and CMV serostatus were collected together with the repertoire data. To decide whether each TCR beta V gene segment behaved as functional or pseudogenic, an earlier analysis of some 600 of the donors relied on high-throughput TCR beta sequencing. Across roughly 420 genotyped donors of the cohort, an average of about 240,000 unique TCR beta nucleotide sequences per donor were sequenced, and roughly a sixth of those sequences were non-productive. To predict cytomegalovirus infection status, the study combined high-throughput TCR immunosequencing, statistical association of individual TCRs with disease status, and machine learning. Using immunosequencing, the study profiled T cell repertoires from 640 or so subjects and related those repertoires to cytomegalovirus serostatus. The number of donors typed differed by locus, with 629-630 for A, B, C, DRB1 and DQB1, more than 500 for DQA1, nearly 610 for DPA1, and some 440 for DPB1. In a later analysis, previously published TCR beta repertoires from hundreds of donors were re-analyzed and high-resolution HLA genotyping was added so that TCR occurrence patterns could be studied. About five DR-DQ haplotypes were handled as single units for association and clustering, since linkage in the cohort was strong. In a later genetic analysis, genome-wide SNP genotypes for about 55% of the roughly 670 donors were used, and that subset was treated as a discovery cohort. Every repertoire in the discovery cohort had been generated on one and the same sequencing platform. About 280 gigabases of sequencing data and 70 million to 95 million unique TCR sequences made up an early release that covered fewer than 650 HLA-typed donors. Rather than drawing on any new phenotypic data, the later analysis identified candidate immune exposures from TCR beta sequences and the way those sequences occurred across donors. The study aimed to test whether signatures of past pathogen exposure could be identified by cataloging public T cell receptors. HLA typing included class I and class II loci at four-digit resolution. A separate validation cohort of about 110 different subjects was used in addition to the roughly 700-subject first cohort. Results and caveats for the whole study, not just this receptor: Assigning TCR associations to individual alleles was difficult when HLA alleles, especially DR and DQ, strongly co-occurred. For the cohort, immune exposure information was limited to CMV serostatus. In this cohort, only TCR beta chains were sequenced, and detectable features were limited by the absence of alpha or paired-chain data. A further reported finding was that TCR beta sequences accurately predicted the HLA-A and HLA-B alleles for most subjects in the first cohort. Because some donors lacked HLA typing at each locus, the association tests relied only on the typed subset. A few of the identified cytomegalovirus-associated TCR beta chains were confirmed in vitro to be specific for cytomegalovirus antigens. In an earlier analysis of about 600 of the donors, most TCR beta V segments appeared in productive rearrangements about 90% or about 30% of the time, broadly matching IMGT annotations. Cytomegalovirus status was reported to be diagnosed by the classifier with high specificity and sensitivity in both the original and validation cohorts. Some IMGT-functional V segments, including TRBV6-2 and TRBV6-3, could not be told apart with the 87-base-pair reads, so those segments were excluded. Because counts were too low, roughly 16 rarely observed V segments, including chromosome 9 orphons, were excluded from the earlier analysis of about 500 of the donors. In a later analysis, HLA-associated TCR beta chains showed more clonal expansion and lower generation probabilities than non-associated chains that were equally common. Correlated functional status among segregating V segments might be attributable to linkage disequilibrium, but an unknown experimental factor could not be ruled out. It was suggested by the authors that the approach could potentially be generalized to other disease states and immunological phenotypes. The sequencing pipeline was judged likely to have produced a cluster of highly shared sequence variants as a technical artifact. In a later analysis, TCR association rates were found to vary across HLA loci, with the most associated TCRs seen for DRB1 alleles and the fewest for HLA-C alleles. The study gave a list of 150 to 200 TCR beta chains associated with cytomegalovirus. A later genetic analysis associated a missense DCLRE1C variant with V-gene and J-gene trimming of TCR beta chains, and an independent cohort replicated the association. A later analysis reported that several top co-occurrence clusters appeared linked to parvovirus B19, influenza, CMV and Epstein-Barr virus. A later analysis found that most CMV-associated TCR beta chains appeared HLA-restricted, with HLA associations seemingly driven largely by CMV exposure. The presence/absence analyses assumed that sequencing depth was roughly uniform across donors, and that assumption may not be true. Compared with the approximately 710-donor mean, donors in an Asian-associated ancestry cluster had fewer N-insertions in productive TCRs, according to a later genetic analysis. Most TCR sequences were seen in very few donors, while some public TCRs were found in many individuals. In a later analysis, 16,951 TCR beta sequences were associated with specific HLA alleles at a false discovery rate of 0.05.

Note on this clone: No antigen is known for it. No much larger clonotype is one base removed from it; base qualities were not supplied.

Receptors were amplified or captured by the immunoSEQ multiplex PCR assay. For the multiplex PCR, a mixture combining 60 forward primers for TCR Vbeta segments and 13 reverse primers for TCR Jbeta segments was used. Amplification of the CDR3 region of rearranged TCR beta genes was performed with a multiplex PCR assay on genomic DNA. The amplified TCR beta libraries were sequenced on the Illumina HiSeq System as 87-base-pair reads. As for the original processing: In a later analysis, tens of millions of unique TCR beta chains were counted across the approximately 620 repertoires, and approximately 11 million of these chains were shared by at least two donors. A nearest-neighbor algorithm error-corrected the raw reads and collapsed the reads into unique sequences, merging closely related sequences to remove PCR and sequencing errors. To assign V, D and J gene segments, CDR3 sequences were aligned to IMGT reference sequences. For a sequence to be retained, at least a six-nucleotide match to both a V gene segment and a J gene segment was required. A rearrangement was called productive if the CDR3 had no stop codons and remained in frame with V and J, and every other rearrangement was called non-productive. CDR3 was defined by IMGT convention, running from the second conserved V-encoded cysteine to the conserved J-encoded phenylalanine. The earlier analysis of about 570 of the donors excluded any sequence lacking an unambiguous match to a single V gene segment. An earlier analysis of almost 600 of the donors classified V segments as functional when productive rearrangements were above 56.7% and as segregating when the standard deviation between donors was above 5%. A statistical classification framework was built to diagnose cytomegalovirus status from the catalog of TCR beta chain sequences. A later analysis assigned V and J genes by comparing TCR nucleotide sequences with IMGT/GENE-DB human TR gene sequences. Using the TCRdist pipeline, a later analysis assigned CDR3 sequences along with most-parsimonious VDJ recombination scenarios. A later analysis defined each TCR beta chain by its CDR3 amino acid sequence plus V-gene family, and excluded reads lacking a unique V-gene family. As a way to deal with suspected cross-contamination and a sequencing artifact, a later analysis dropped 640 or so nucleotide sequences that were highly shared and had low generation probability. In a later analysis, a clonal expansion index for each public chain was calculated from normalized within-repertoire ranks of inferred template counts. In a later analysis, generation probabilities were computed using a VDJ recombination model fitted to out-of-frame rearrangements, and the results were checked against IGoR. Hypergeometric tests were used in a later analysis to score TCR-TCR, TCR-HLA and TCR-CMV co-occurrence, with a repertoire-size bias correction applied to the TCR pairs. In a later analysis, false discovery rates were estimated by permuting HLA or CMV assignments 20 times. In a later analysis, co-occurring TCRs were grouped with DBSCAN, and TCRdist sequence similarity was added when clustering was performed within HLA-allele-positive subsets. Repertoires with fewer than 30,000 or more than 120,000 public chains, plus five repertoires with anomalous nucleotide sharing, were excluded from co-occurrence clustering. Imported from immuneACCESS, the table was reduced by TCRdb to in-frame sequences with V and J called. These copies leave out some clones; in studies compared against another copy, an unresolved V gene accounts for under half, and the cause of the remainder is not known. V, J and clone size are those of that table, while D and trimming were read from the DNA. This sample has 100,000 to 150,000 clones in its table, and roughly 77% of those were observed once. Of the sample, less than 6.5% is held by the ten largest clones.

In total, roughly 710 healthy bone marrow donors made up the cohort. At the time of sampling, every cohort member was nominally healthy, though immune exposures that went unrecorded were likely present. The donor was CMV seronegative and was included in the group of a few hundred seronegative cohort members. Every donor gave a peripheral blood sample, and the peripheral blood mononuclear cells from that sample were used for TCR beta sequencing. The Qiagen DNeasy Blood Extraction Kit was used to extract genomic DNA from the blood cell samples. The cysteine opens and the phenylalanine closes a CDR3 of 15 amino acids. Only the CDR3 DNA stays, 45 bases, in frame from base 1.

Sequences were obtained from PBMCs. The chain couples TRBV21-1 to TRBJ1-1; TRBD1, as called in the table, went unchecked against the DNA. TRBV21-1 is an annotated pseudogene. The TCR comes from a man aged 25 to 45 in good health and CMV-seronegative. DNA sequence: TGTGCCAGCAGCAAAGTGGCTCCCATGAACACTGAAGCTTTCTTT. Its protein is CASSKVAPMNTEAFF.